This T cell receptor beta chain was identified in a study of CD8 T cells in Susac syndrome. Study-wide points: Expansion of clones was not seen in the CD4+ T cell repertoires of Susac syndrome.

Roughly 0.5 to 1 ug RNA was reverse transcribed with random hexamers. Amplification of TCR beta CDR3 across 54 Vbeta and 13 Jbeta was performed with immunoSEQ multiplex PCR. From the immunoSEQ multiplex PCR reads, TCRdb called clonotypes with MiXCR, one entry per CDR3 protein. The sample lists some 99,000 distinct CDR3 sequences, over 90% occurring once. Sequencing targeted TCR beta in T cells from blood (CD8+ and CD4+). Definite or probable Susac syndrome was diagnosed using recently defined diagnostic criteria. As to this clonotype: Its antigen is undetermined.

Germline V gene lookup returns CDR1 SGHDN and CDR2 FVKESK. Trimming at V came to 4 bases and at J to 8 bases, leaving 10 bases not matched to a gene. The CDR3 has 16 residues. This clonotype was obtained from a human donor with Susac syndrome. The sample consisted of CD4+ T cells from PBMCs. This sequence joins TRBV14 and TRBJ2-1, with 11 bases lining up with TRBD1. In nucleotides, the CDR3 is TGTGCCAGCAGCCCAACCTGGACAGGGGGCCGCGATGAGCAGTTCTTC. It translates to CASSPTWTGGRDEQFF.